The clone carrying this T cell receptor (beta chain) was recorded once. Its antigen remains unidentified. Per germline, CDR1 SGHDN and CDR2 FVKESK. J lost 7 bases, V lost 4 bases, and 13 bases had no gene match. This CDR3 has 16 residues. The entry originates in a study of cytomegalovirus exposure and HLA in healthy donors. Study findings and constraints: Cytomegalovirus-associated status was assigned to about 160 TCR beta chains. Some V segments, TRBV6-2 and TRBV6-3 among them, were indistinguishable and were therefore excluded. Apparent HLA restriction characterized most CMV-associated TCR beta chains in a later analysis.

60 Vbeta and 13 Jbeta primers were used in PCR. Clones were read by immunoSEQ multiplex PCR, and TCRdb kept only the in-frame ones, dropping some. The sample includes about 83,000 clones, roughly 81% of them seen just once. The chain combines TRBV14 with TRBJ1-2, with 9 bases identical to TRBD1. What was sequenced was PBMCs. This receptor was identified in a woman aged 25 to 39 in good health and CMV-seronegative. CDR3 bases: TGTGCCAGCAGCCCCACTCCCGACAGGGGGGGAATTGGCTACACCTTC. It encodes CASSPTPDRGGIGYTF.